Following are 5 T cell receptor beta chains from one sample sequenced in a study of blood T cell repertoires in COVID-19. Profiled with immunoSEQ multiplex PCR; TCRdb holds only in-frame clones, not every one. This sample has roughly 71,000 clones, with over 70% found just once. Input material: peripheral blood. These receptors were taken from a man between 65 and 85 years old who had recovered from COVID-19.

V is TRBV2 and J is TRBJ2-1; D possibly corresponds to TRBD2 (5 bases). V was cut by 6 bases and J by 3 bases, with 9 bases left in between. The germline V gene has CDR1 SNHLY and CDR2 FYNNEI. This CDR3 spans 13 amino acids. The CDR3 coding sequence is TGTGCCAGCAGGGGGAGAATCTACAATGAGCAGTTCTTC. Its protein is CASRGRIYNEQFF.

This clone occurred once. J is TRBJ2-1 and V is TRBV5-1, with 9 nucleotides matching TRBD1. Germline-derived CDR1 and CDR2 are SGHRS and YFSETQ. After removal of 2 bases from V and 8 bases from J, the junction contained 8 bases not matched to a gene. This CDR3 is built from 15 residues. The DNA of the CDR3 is TGCGCCAGCAGCTTAACCGGGACAGGGTGGGATGAGCAGTTCTTC. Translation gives CASSLTGTGWDEQFF.

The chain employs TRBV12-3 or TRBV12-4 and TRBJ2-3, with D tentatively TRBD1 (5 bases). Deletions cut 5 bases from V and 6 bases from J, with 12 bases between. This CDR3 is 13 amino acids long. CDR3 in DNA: TGTGCCAGCAGTAGGGGCCTTGGGGATACGCAGTATTTT. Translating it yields CASSRGLGDTQYF.

The CDR3 DNA follows: TGTGCCAGCAGCTTGGTAGGGGATGCAGATACGCAGTATTTT. Its protein is CASSLVGDADTQYF. The chain has TRBV5-4 and TRBJ2-3; D perhaps matches TRBD1 (5 bases). The germline CDR1 and CDR2 sequences are SGHNT and YYREEE (reference sequence). This CDR3 contains 14 residues. Trimming pared 0 bases from V and 4 bases from J, leaving 9 bases between.

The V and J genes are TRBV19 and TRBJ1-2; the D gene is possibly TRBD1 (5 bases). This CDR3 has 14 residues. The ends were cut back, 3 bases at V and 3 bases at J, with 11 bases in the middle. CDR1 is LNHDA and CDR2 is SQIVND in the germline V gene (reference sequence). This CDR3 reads CASSIEDTDYGYTF. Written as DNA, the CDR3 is TGTGCCAGTAGTATTGAGGACACGGACTATGGCTACACCTTC.